The subject of this entry is one TCR beta chain. This sample is part of a study of blood T cell repertoires in COVID-19. Overall study: Acute and convalescent COVID-19 specimens originated in the United States, Italy and Spain.

Seattle's enrolled individuals joined amid active infection and were then monitored longitudinally. How the authors handled the data: Scientists estimated how many nucleated cells there were by amplifying reference gene primers. Clones were sequenced by immunoSEQ multiplex PCR, and TCRdb holds only the in-frame ones, with some missing. V, J and clone size were drawn from that table, and D and trimming were deduced from the DNA. The sample yields 96,000 or so clones, roughly 79% seen once. The clonotype comes from a man older than 75 with COVID-19, enrolled during active disease. Sequenced input: peripheral blood.

The CDR3 region is CAWSPREDQPQHF. The CDR3 DNA reads TGTGCCTGGAGCCCAAGGGAGGATCAGCCCCAGCATTTT. The rearrangement uses TRBV30 and TRBJ1-5, with unresolved D. The CDR3 spans 13 residues. Germline CDR1 is GTSNPN and CDR2 is SVGIG (reference sequence). V was pared by 3 bases and J by 5 bases, with 11 bases between.